These T cell receptor beta chains were read from a single sample in a study of T cell changes during pregnancy in multiple sclerosis. Assay used: immunoSEQ multiplex PCR; TCRdb lists only in-frame clones, some missing. This table has 50,000 to 65,000 clones, 90% appearing once. The sequences come from CD8+ T cells from peripheral blood mononuclear cells, collected before pregnancy. Receptor source: a female donor with multiple sclerosis, enrolled in a pregnancy study. Both conserved end residues are part of each CDR3. Each record gives: J gene, clone size, V gene, D gene, CDR3 protein, CDR3 DNA. D genes are given only for firm matches. Rows give clone size only sometimes, using once, few, many, or a class for an expanded clone.

TRBJ1-2 | . | TRBV29-1 | . | CSVEVSDSYGYTF | TGCAGCGTTGAAGTTTCGGACAGCTATGGCTACACCTTC
TRBJ1-1 | . | TRBV4-3 | . | CASSQEWGDRPLNTEAFF | TGCGCCAGCAGCCAAGAATGGGGAGACAGGCCCTTGAACACTGAAGCTTTCTTT
TRBJ1-2 | . | TRBV29-1 | TRBD1 | CSVEGWDRSNYGYTF | TGCAGCGTTGAGGGATGGGACAGATCCAACTATGGCTACACCTTC
TRBJ2-5 | . | TRBV9 | . | CASSSKRGGPETQYF | TGTGCCAGCAGCTCAAAAAGGGGGGGGCCAGAGACCCAGTACTTC
TRBJ1-4 | once | TRBV7-9 | TRBD1 | CASSTRDSLEAIQWGKLFF | TGTGCCAGCAGCACCCGGGACAGTTTGGAGGCTATCCAATGGGGAAAACTGTTTTTT
TRBJ2-2 | . | TRBV7-6 | . | CASSLGGPTGELFF | TGTGCCAGCAGCTTAGGGGGGCCCACCGGGGAGCTGTTTTTT
TRBJ1-5 | . | TRBV19 | . | CASSLRRWQGSWQPQHF | TGTGCCAGTAGTCTGCGTCGGTGGCAGGGAAGTTGGCAGCCCCAGCATTTT
TRBJ1-1 | . | TRBV2 | . | CASSEGGVRGFMNTEAFF | TGTGCCAGCAGTGAAGGGGGGGTACGAGGCTTCATGAACACTGAAGCTTTCTTT
TRBJ2-7 | . | TRBV4-1 | . | CASSQDRDSGEQYF | TGCGCCAGCAGCCAAGACCGGGACTCAGGCGAGCAGTACTTC
TRBJ2-5 | . | TRBV7-9 | . | CASSLSGAQETQYF | TGTGCCAGCAGCTTAAGTGGGGCCCAGGAGACCCAGTACTTC
TRBJ1-6 | . | TRBV5-4 | . | CASSLSGTLDNSPLHF | TGTGCCAGCAGCTTGTCAGGGACTCTGGATAATTCACCCCTCCACTTT
TRBJ1-1 | once | TRBV27 | . | CASRGQGWNTEAFF | TGTGCCAGCAGAGGCCAGGGGTGGAACACTGAAGCTTTCTTT
TRBJ1-5 | . | TRBV14 | . | CASSLGGYQPQHF | TGTGCCAGCAGCCTCGGGGGATATCAGCCCCAGCATTTT
TRBJ1-5 | many | TRBV10-3 | TRBD1 | CAIGTGDSNQPQHF | TGTGCCATCGGGACAGGGGATAGCAATCAGCCCCAGCATTTT
TRBJ2-1 | once | TRBV19 | TRBD2 | CASSISGGADEQFF | TGTGCCAGTAGTATAAGCGGGGGGGCCGATGAGCAGTTCTTC
TRBJ1-1 | few | TRBV10-3 | . | CAISGGGLYAEAFF | TGTGCCATCAGTGGTGGGGGACTTTACGCTGAAGCTTTCTTT
TRBJ2-7 | . | TRBV19 | TRBD2 | CASSIELAGSPEQYF | TGTGCCAGTAGTATTGAGCTAGCGGGGTCTCCCGAGCAGTACTTC
TRBJ1-3 | . | TRBV5-4 | . | CASSLGVGAGNTIYF | TGTGCCAGCAGCTTGGGGGTGGGCGCTGGAAACACCATATATTTT
TRBJ1-2 | once | TRBV4-3 | . | CASSQDRDYGYTF | TGCGCCAGCAGCCAAGACAGGGACTATGGCTACACCTTC